This is a list of T cell receptor beta chains from one sample in a study of post-analysis software for immune sequencing data. TCRdb recomputed calls from the PCR reads with MiXCR, one row per CDR3 protein. Seen here are approximately 360,000 distinct CDR3 sequences, approximately 38% observed once, and the top ten hold roughly 13%. Specimen: blood. These receptors all stem from a girl between 10 and 17 years old with multiple sclerosis. The CDR3 runs from the conserved cysteine through the conserved F or W. Fields, in order: D gene, J gene, V gene, clone size, CDR3 protein, CDR3 DNA. D genes are given only for firm matches. Rows may omit the clone size; those that give it use once, few, many or a size class.

D: TRBD2; J: TRBJ2-1; V: TRBV11-1; size: NA; CDR3: CASGSGGALGSYNEQFF; DNA: TGTGCCAGCGGAAGCGGGGGGGCCTTAGGGTCCTACAATGAGCAGTTCTTC
D: NA; J: TRBJ1-6; V: TRBV19; size: NA; CDR3: CASSPPGTYNSPLHF; DNA: TGTGCCAGTAGTCCACCAGGGACTTACAATTCACCCCTCCACTTT
D: TRBD1; J: TRBJ2-3; V: TRBV6-4; size: few; CDR3: CASSDRGKGTDTQYF; DNA: TGTGCCAGCTCAGACAGGGGAAAGGGCACAGATACGCAGTATTTT
D: NA; J: TRBJ2-7; V: TRBV7-2; size: many; CDR3: CASSSRGGGSYEQYF; DNA: TGTGCCAGCAGCTCCCGGGGAGGGGGCTCCTACGAGCAGTACTTC
D: NA; J: TRBJ1-2; V: TRBV7-9; size: few; CDR3: CASSAQPNYGYTF; DNA: TGTGCCAGCAGTGCTCAACCTAACTATGGCTACACCTTC
D: NA; J: TRBJ2-7; V: TRBV12-3/TRBV12-4; size: few; CDR3: CASSPWGVGAGEQYF; DNA: TGTGCCAGCAGCCCCTGGGGGGTAGGGGCCGGAGAGCAGTACTTC
D: TRBD2; J: TRBJ2-1; V: TRBV7-2; size: once; CDR3: CASSPPGLAGGGDEQFF; DNA: TGTGCCAGCAGCCCTCCGGGACTAGCGGGGGGCGGTGATGAGCAGTTCTTC
D: NA; J: TRBJ1-4; V: TRBV11-2; size: few; CDR3: CASRPGRASTNEKLFF; DNA: TGTGCCAGCAGGCCGGGCAGAGCTTCAACTAATGAAAAACTGTTTTTT
D: NA; J: TRBJ2-3; V: TRBV12-3/TRBV12-4; size: NA; CDR3: CASSRTSPGDTQYF; DNA: TGTGCCAGCAGCCGGACCTCGCCAGGAGATACGCAGTATTTT
D: TRBD2; J: TRBJ2-5; V: TRBV5-1; size: few; CDR3: CASSLELAGYQETQYF; DNA: TGCGCCAGCAGCTTGGAACTAGCGGGGTACCAAGAGACCCAGTACTTC
D: TRBD1; J: TRBJ2-7; V: TRBV18; size: many; CDR3: CASSTGQGRAEQYF; DNA: TGTGCCAGCTCCACGGGACAGGGACGCGCCGAGCAGTACTTC
D: TRBD2; J: TRBJ2-5; V: TRBV12-3/TRBV12-4; size: few; CDR3: CASSLTSGANLGQYF; DNA: TGTGCCAGCAGTCTGACTAGCGGGGCCAACCTCGGTCAGTACTTC
D: NA; J: TRBJ1-6; V: TRBV12-3/TRBV12-4; size: few; CDR3: CASLRGGSPLHF; DNA: TGTGCCAGCCTCCGGGGGGGTTCACCCCTCCACTTT
D: NA; J: TRBJ2-6; V: TRBV20-1; size: few; CDR3: CSARRQSSGANVLTF; DNA: TGCAGTGCTAGGCGGCAGTCCTCTGGGGCCAACGTCCTGACTTTC